A selection of T cell receptor beta chains follows, all from one sample in a study of response to subunit inactivated influenza vaccine. Using its own MiXCR run on the RT-PCR reads, TCRdb lists one record per CDR3 protein. The sample lists 540,000 or so distinct CDR3 sequences, about an eighth occurring once. Source: PBMCs from blood, taken roughly 45 days after vaccination. These receptors were obtained from a man between 50 and 59 years old who received an inactivated influenza vaccine. Both conserved end residues are trimmed from each CDR3.

j_gene: TRBJ1-1
v_gene: TRBV7-9
CDR3aa: ASGGSEAF

j_gene: TRBJ1-4
v_gene: TRBV7-6
CDR3aa: ASSLIRGPYATNEKLF

j_gene: TRBJ2-3
v_gene: TRBV20-1
CDR3aa: SGGEWGTDTQY

j_gene: TRBJ1-5
v_gene: TRBV20-1
CDR3aa: SAPRRGSRSNQPQH

j_gene: TRBJ2-5
v_gene: TRBV29-1
CDR3aa: SVEDFTSGIETQY

j_gene: TRBJ1-6
v_gene: TRBV20-1
CDR3aa: SARARTGSTGSPLQ

j_gene: TRBJ2-7
v_gene: TRBV9
CDR3aa: ASSVEAQGPYEQY

j_gene: TRBJ1-2
v_gene: TRBV5-1
CDR3aa: ASSLRGEANYGYT

j_gene: TRBJ2-2
v_gene: TRBV11-2
CDR3aa: ASSSRESHTGELF

j_gene: TRBJ2-3
v_gene: TRBV7-2
CDR3aa: ASSLAPGPGY

j_gene: TRBJ2-2
v_gene: TRBV11-3
CDR3aa: SSSLGHWGRGNTGELF

j_gene: TRBJ2-1
v_gene: TRBV7-9
CDR3aa: ASSLAERGGDNEQF

j_gene: TRBJ2-2
v_gene: TRBV10-3
CDR3aa: AIKSGPKDTGELF

j_gene: TRBJ2-1
v_gene: TRBV4-3
CDR3aa: ASSFSGRARNDEQF

j_gene: TRBJ2-6
v_gene: TRBV10-3
CDR3aa: AISDLTADSGANVLT

j_gene: TRBJ2-2
v_gene: TRBV18
CDR3aa: ASSPRFVTGELF

j_gene: TRBJ2-7
v_gene: TRBV6-1
CDR3aa: ASSERGEQY

j_gene: TRBJ2-1
v_gene: TRBV7-9
CDR3aa: ASSLTSGRAPEQF

j_gene: TRBJ2-4
v_gene: TRBV15
CDR3aa: ATSRDYGVTGNIQY

j_gene: TRBJ2-5
v_gene: TRBV4-3
CDR3aa: ASSQEGGQETQY

j_gene: TRBJ2-7
v_gene: TRBV15
CDR3aa: ATSFRRGQGVYEQY

j_gene: TRBJ1-1
v_gene: TRBV14
CDR3aa: ASSQDRNLQRGRNTEAF

j_gene: TRBJ1-2
v_gene: TRBV10-3
CDR3aa: AITRPEGSYT

j_gene: TRBJ1-5
v_gene: TRBV20-1
CDR3aa: SAVERNQPQH

j_gene: TRBJ2-3
v_gene: TRBV15
CDR3aa: ATSYRSGGGGDTQY

j_gene: TRBJ1-4
v_gene: TRBV5-1
CDR3aa: ASSTTGGSNEKLF

j_gene: TRBJ2-2
v_gene: TRBV24-1
CDR3aa: ATSDLDGGHGELF

j_gene: TRBJ2-5
v_gene: TRBV29-1
CDR3aa: SALRQKQEIQY